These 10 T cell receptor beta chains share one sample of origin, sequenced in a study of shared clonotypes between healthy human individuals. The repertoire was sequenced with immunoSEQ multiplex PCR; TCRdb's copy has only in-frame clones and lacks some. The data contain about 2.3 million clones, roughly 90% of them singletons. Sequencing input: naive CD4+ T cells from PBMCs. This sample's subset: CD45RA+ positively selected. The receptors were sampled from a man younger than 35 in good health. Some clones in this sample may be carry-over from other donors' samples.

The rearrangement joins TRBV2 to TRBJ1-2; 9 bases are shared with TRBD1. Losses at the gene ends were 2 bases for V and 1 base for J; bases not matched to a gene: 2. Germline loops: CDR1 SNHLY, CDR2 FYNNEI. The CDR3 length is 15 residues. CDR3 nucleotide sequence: TGTGCCAGCAGTGAAAGGGGACAGGGTAACTATGGCTACACCTTC. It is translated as CASSERGQGNYGYTF.

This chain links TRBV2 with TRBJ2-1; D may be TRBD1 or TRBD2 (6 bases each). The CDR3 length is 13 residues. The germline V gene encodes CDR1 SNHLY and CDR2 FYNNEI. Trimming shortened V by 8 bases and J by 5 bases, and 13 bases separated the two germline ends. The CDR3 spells CASAGEADNEQFF. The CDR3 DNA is TGTGCCAGCGCAGGGGAGGCCGACAATGAGCAGTTCTTC.

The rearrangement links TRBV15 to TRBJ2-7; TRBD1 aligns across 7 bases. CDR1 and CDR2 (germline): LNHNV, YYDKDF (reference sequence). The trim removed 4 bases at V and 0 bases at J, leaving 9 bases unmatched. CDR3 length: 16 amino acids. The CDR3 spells CATSTRYRGPSYEQYF. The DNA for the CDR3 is TGTGCCACCAGCACGCGCTACAGGGGACCCTCCTACGAGCAGTACTTC. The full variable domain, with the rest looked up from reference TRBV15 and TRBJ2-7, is DAMVIQNPRYQVTQFGKPVTLSCSQTLNHNVMYWYQQKSSQAPKLLFHYYDKDFNNEADTPDNFQSRRPNTSFCFLDIRSPGLGDTAMYLCATSTRYRGPSYEQYFGPGTRLTVT.

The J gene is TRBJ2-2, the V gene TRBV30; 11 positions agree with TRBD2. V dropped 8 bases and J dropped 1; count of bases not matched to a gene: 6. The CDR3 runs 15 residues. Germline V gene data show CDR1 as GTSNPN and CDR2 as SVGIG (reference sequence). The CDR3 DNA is TGTGCCAGGCCAGGGACTAGCGGGAACACCGGGGAGCTGTTTTTT. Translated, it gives CARPGTSGNTGELFF.

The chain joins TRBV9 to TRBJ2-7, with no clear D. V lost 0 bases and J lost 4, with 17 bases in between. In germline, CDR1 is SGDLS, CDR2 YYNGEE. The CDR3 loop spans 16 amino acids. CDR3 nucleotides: TGTGCCAGCAGCGTAGGAAGGACCTCGATCGGGTACGAGCAGTACTTC. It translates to CASSVGRTSIGYEQYF.

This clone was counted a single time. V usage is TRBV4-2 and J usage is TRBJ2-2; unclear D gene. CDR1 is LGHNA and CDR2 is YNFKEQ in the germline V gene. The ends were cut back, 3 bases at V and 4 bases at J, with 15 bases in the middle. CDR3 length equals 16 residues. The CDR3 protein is CASSHPPERGTGELFF. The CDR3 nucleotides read TGTGCCAGCAGCCACCCACCGGAGCGCGGCACCGGGGAGCTGTTTTTT.

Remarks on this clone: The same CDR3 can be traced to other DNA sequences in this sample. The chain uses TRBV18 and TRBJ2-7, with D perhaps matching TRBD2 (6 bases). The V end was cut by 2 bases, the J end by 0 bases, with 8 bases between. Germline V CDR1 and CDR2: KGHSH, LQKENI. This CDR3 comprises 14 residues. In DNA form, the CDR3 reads TGTGCCAGCTCACCAGCCGGGAGCTCCTACGAGCAGTACTTC. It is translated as CASSPAGSSYEQYF.

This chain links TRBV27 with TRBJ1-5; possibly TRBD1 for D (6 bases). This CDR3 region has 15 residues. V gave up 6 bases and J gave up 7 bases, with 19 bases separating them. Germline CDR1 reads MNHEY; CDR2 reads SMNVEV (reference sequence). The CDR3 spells CASRPLPTGSQPQHF. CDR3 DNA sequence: TGTGCCAGCAGACCTCTCCCTACAGGGAGCCAGCCCCAGCATTTT.

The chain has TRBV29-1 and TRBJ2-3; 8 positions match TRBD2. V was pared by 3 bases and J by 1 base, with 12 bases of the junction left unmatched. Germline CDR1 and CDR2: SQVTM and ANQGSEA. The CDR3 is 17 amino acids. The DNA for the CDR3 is TGCAGCGTTGATGGGCTCCGCGCGGGAGGCCGCACAGATACGCAGTATTTT. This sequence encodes CSVDGLRAGGRTDTQYF.

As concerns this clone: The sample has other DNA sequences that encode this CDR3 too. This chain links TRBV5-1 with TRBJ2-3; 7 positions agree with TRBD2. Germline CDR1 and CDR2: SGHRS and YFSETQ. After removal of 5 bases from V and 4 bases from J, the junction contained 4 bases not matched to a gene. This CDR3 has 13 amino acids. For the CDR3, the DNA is TGCGCCAGCAGATGGGGAGGGGCAGATACGCAGTATTTT. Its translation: CASRWGGADTQYF.